This is a list of T cell receptor beta chains from one sample in a study of cytomegalovirus exposure and HLA in healthy donors. Libraries were prepared by immunoSEQ multiplex PCR; TCRdb keeps only in-frame clonotypes and omits some of them. The data show about 98,000 clones, about 74% seen once. The sample consisted of PBMCs. These receptor sequences come from a male donor in good health and CMV-seronegative. The CDR3 runs from the conserved cysteine through the conserved F or W. A D gene is named only where the DNA matches it firmly. Only part of the rows carry a size: once, few, many, or a class if the clone is expanded.

D | J | size | V | CDR3 | DNA
NA | TRBJ2-2 | NA | TRBV6-5 | CASSYSAGANTGELFF | TGTGCCAGCAGTTACTCGGCAGGGGCAAACACCGGGGAGCTGTTTTTT
NA | TRBJ1-2 | few | TRBV9 | CASSVGYILGRGMGGYTF | TGTGCCAGCAGCGTAGGTTACATCTTGGGCCGGGGTATGGGTGGCTACACCTTC
NA | TRBJ1-6 | NA | TRBV7-9 | CASSLGTDNSPLHF | TGTGCCAGCAGCTTAGGGACAGATAATTCACCCCTCCACTTT
NA | TRBJ2-5 | NA | TRBV19 | CASSIDTSQETQYF | TGTGCCAGTAGTATAGATACTAGCCAAGAGACCCAGTACTTC
NA | TRBJ2-2 | NA | TRBV14 | CASSFLSVDTGELFF | TGTGCCAGCAGCTTCCTCTCCGTAGACACCGGGGAGCTGTTTTTT
NA | TRBJ2-1 | NA | TRBV9 | CASSGGLSGPSNNEQFF | TGTGCCAGCAGCGGAGGACTCTCCGGGCCCAGTAACAATGAGCAGTTCTTC
TRBD1 | TRBJ1-1 | NA | TRBV7-3 | CASSLNGRTGVTEAFF | TGTGCCAGCAGCTTAAACGGTCGGACAGGGGTCACTGAAGCTTTCTTT
NA | TRBJ2-7 | NA | TRBV6-5 | CASSYSNRDYEQYF | TGTGCCAGCAGTTACTCGAACCGGGACTACGAGCAGTACTTC
NA | TRBJ2-7 | NA | TRBV28 | CASSGERLAYEQYF | TGTGCCAGCAGTGGGGAACGGCTAGCTTACGAGCAGTACTTC
TRBD2 | TRBJ2-1 | NA | TRBV6-1 | CAGTPGTSANEQFF | TGTGCCGGAACGCCCGGGACTAGCGCCAATGAGCAGTTCTTC
TRBD2 | TRBJ2-1 | NA | TRBV5-1 | CASSSKRLAGTNEQFF | TGCGCCAGCAGCTCTAAACGACTAGCGGGGACCAATGAGCAGTTCTTC
NA | TRBJ2-5 | NA | TRBV5-4 | CASSFGSQETQYF | TGTGCCAGCAGCTTCGGGTCACAAGAGACCCAGTACTTC
TRBD1 | TRBJ2-7 | NA | TRBV4-2 | CASSRGELGQGAREQYF | TGTGCCAGCAGCCGAGGGGAACTTGGACAGGGGGCTAGGGAGCAGTACTTC
NA | TRBJ2-1 | NA | TRBV9 | CASSAPTGPNEQFF | TGTGCCAGCAGCGCCCCCACAGGGCCCAATGAGCAGTTCTTC
NA | TRBJ2-7 | NA | TRBV18 | CASSVGRGTSYEQYF | TGTGCCAGCTCCGTGGGACGGGGGACCTCCTACGAGCAGTACTTC
NA | TRBJ2-7 | NA | TRBV9 | CASSFGQYAYEQYF | TGTGCCAGCAGCTTTGGACAATATGCGTACGAGCAGTACTTC
TRBD2 | TRBJ2-7 | NA | TRBV9 | CASSVGSGGSYEQYF | TGTGCCAGCAGCGTAGGGTCGGGAGGGAGCTACGAGCAGTACTTC
TRBD1 | TRBJ2-2 | NA | TRBV4-1 | CASSQAGQGWDGELFF | TGCGCCAGCAGCCAAGCCGGACAGGGGTGGGACGGGGAGCTGTTTTTT
TRBD1 | TRBJ2-7 | NA | TRBV5-1 | CASSLDQGASYEQYF | TGCGCCAGCAGCTTGGATCAGGGGGCATCCTACGAGCAGTACTTC
NA | TRBJ2-1 | NA | TRBV7-6 | CASSLQGSYNEQFF | TGTGCCAGCAGCTTACAGGGCTCCTACAATGAGCAGTTCTTC
NA | TRBJ2-1 | NA | TRBV27 | CASTLRSGFNNEQFF | TGTGCCAGCACCCTCCGTTCGGGGTTCAACAATGAGCAGTTCTTC
NA | TRBJ2-1 | NA | TRBV29-1 | CSVGSSSYNEQFF | TGCAGCGTTGGTAGTAGCTCCTACAATGAGCAGTTCTTC
TRBD1 | TRBJ1-2 | NA | TRBV5-1 | CASSSRTGGQRGYTF | TGCGCCAGCAGCTCCCGGACAGGGGGCCAGCGTGGCTACACCTTC
NA | TRBJ2-5 | NA | TRBV30 | CAWSADGRYQETQYF | TGTGCCTGGAGTGCAGATGGGAGGTACCAAGAGACCCAGTACTTC
TRBD2 | TRBJ2-7 | NA | TRBV4-2 | CASSQEWTSVYEQYF | TGTGCCAGCAGCCAAGAATGGACTAGCGTCTACGAGCAGTACTTC
NA | TRBJ2-5 | once | TRBV1 | CTTPGQPEQETQYF | TGCACCACCCCCGGACAGCCCGAGCAAGAGACCCAGTACTTC
NA | TRBJ2-5 | NA | TRBV7-7 | CASSLSLAETQYF | TGTGCCAGCAGCTTAAGTCTAGCGGAGACCCAGTACTTC
NA | TRBJ1-2 | NA | TRBV6-4 | CASSAPRQVPNYGYTF | TGTGCCAGCAGTGCACCTCGACAGGTCCCCAACTATGGCTACACCTTC
TRBD2 | TRBJ2-1 | NA | TRBV27 | CASSRIQAGVYGREQFF | TGTGCCAGCAGTCGAATCCAAGCGGGAGTGTACGGACGTGAGCAGTTCTTC
NA | TRBJ2-3 | few | TRBV7-2 | CASSSRLTTDTQYF | TGTGCCAGCAGCTCCCGACTGACCACAGATACGCAGTATTTT
NA | TRBJ2-3 | NA | TRBV5-1 | CASSLVGGSTDTQYF | TGCGCCAGCAGCTTGGTGGGGGGAAGCACAGATACGCAGTATTTT
TRBD1 | TRBJ1-2 | NA | TRBV19 | CASSKTGEAGYGYTF | TGTGCCAGTAGTAAGACAGGGGAGGCCGGCTATGGCTACACCTTC
NA | TRBJ2-3 | few | TRBV4-2 | CASLGGGSTDTQYF | TGTGCCAGCCTAGGGGGGGGGAGCACAGATACGCAGTATTTT
TRBD1 | TRBJ1-1 | few | TRBV10-3 | CATGQGGSEAFF | TGTGCCACCGGACAGGGAGGGTCTGAAGCTTTCTTT
NA | TRBJ2-7 | NA | TRBV6-5 | CASSYSGSPNYEQYF | TGTGCCAGCAGTTACAGTGGGAGTCCGAACTACGAGCAGTACTTC
NA | TRBJ2-3 | NA | TRBV9 | CASSVGASHSTDTQYF | TGTGCCAGCAGCGTGGGGGCCTCTCATAGCACAGATACGCAGTATTTT
NA | TRBJ2-1 | few | TRBV5-1 | CASSLAPRGRLSYNEQFF | TGCGCCAGCAGCTTGGCCCCCCGAGGCCGACTATCCTACAATGAGCAGTTCTTC
NA | TRBJ2-7 | few | TRBV5-1 | CASSLGSGVSEQYF | TGCGCCAGCAGCTTGGGGTCGGGAGTGAGCGAGCAGTACTTC
NA | TRBJ2-3 | NA | TRBV7-3 | CASSSPSAGTDTQYF | TGTGCCAGCAGCTCACCCAGCGCAGGGACAGATACGCAGTATTTT
NA | TRBJ1-4 | NA | TRBV7-9 | CAVRGEKLFF | TGTGCCGTCAGGGGTGAAAAACTGTTTTTT
NA | TRBJ2-1 | NA | TRBV6-1 | CASSGRGVYNEQFF | TGTGCCAGCAGTGGCAGGGGAGTGTACAATGAGCAGTTCTTC
NA | TRBJ1-5 | NA | TRBV27 | CASSVRGQQPQHF | TGTGCCAGCAGCGTGCGGGGCCAACAGCCCCAGCATTTT
TRBD2 | TRBJ2-1 | NA | TRBV29-1 | CSVGPAGGDEQFF | TGCAGCGTTGGACCAGCGGGAGGAGATGAGCAGTTCTTC
NA | TRBJ1-1 | NA | TRBV7-9 | CASSSQGWSEAFF | TGTGCCAGCAGCTCTCAGGGGTGGTCTGAAGCTTTCTTT
NA | TRBJ2-7 | NA | TRBV6-1 | CASRGQGFYEQYF | TGTGCCAGCAGAGGGCAGGGTTTTTACGAGCAGTACTTC